Included here is one TCR beta chain sequence, with context. Its cognate antigen has yet to be identified. Base qualities were left out, and no much larger clone turns up one base away. In the prospective study, participants were roughly 18 to 95 years old, resided in fewer than 25 geographic areas of the United States, and were enrolled through a virtual design. In the prospective study, cohorts were assigned on the basis of participant-reported clinical history obtained from a screening survey and a study questionnaire. Mobile phlebotomists in the prospective study collected whole blood, serum and a nasopharyngeal or oropharyngeal swab from every participant. Participants in the prospective study had the option to provide additional blood draws and questionnaires over a 2-month period. Before DNA extraction, blood samples from the prospective study were shipped at room temperature or frozen. This sample is part of a study of blood T cell repertoires in COVID-19 (dated by TCRdb to 2018 to 2021). Regarding the research as a whole: Recovered participants in ImmuneRACE Cohort 3 were defined as having two consecutive negative NP/OP PCR tests, clearance from a healthcare professional, or resolution of symptoms. Samples were obtained from the ongoing ImmuneRACE study (first 160 participants) and from 950 to 1,500 subjects provided by 6 global collaborators. The dataset comprised deeply sampled blood TCRbeta repertoires from subjects exposed to, actively infected with, or recovered from COVID-19. HLA class I and class II types, where available, came from metadata supplied by the sample provider rather than from assay-based typing. The repertoires were released in a freely available public database intended as a resource for research on the immune response to SARS-CoV-2. Samples from collaborators originated in the United States, Italy and Spain and spanned both the acute and convalescent phases of COVID-19. The prospective study material was composed of cDNA or gDNA derived from T cells, B-cell-depleted T cells, or PBMCs. A de-identified subject ID, COVID-19 status, age in years and sex were almost always included in the sample metadata.

The CDR3 goes from the cysteine to the phenylalanine over 15 residues. Of all the DNA, just the CDR3 is kept, 45 bases in frame from base 1. V gives up 5 bases and J gives up 4 bases, and the segment between their germline ends measures 16 bases. The germline V gene specifies SGHVS as CDR1 and FQNEAQ as CDR2. TCRbeta CDR3 regions were amplified from genomic DNA by means of the immunoSEQ Assay, a bias-controlled multiplex PCR. Under the source paper's analysis protocol: The number of nucleated cells in each sample was estimated by amplification of reference gene primers within the assay. Sequence reads were collapsed and filtered to measure the absolute abundance of every unique TCRbeta CDR3 rearrangement. For each sample, productive Simpson clonality was calculated by taking the square root of Simpson's diversity index across productive rearrangements. TCRdb re-hosts the immuneACCESS table, in-frame sequences only. Its copies lack some clones; in the studies checked, an unresolved V gene accounts for under half of them, and the cause for the rest is not known. The D gene and trimming were derived from the DNA, and the V and J assignments and clone size from that table. This sample is represented by hundreds of thousands of clones; 70% to 90% of them were singletons. Of the sample, roughly 2% is held by the ten largest clones.

The investigation overall reported the following: Clinical and demographic metadata were provided uncurated, with the amount varying by source and participant.

This TCR was recovered from a woman aged 55-70 years in a cohort exposed to, infected with or recovered from COVID-19 (not recorded which). The rearranged chain carries TRBV7-8 and TRBJ2-3, with no confidently assigned D gene. Material for sequencing was PBMCs or T cells enriched from blood (not recorded which). The bases read TGTGCCAGCAGCCGAGTCCCTTCCCGCGCAGATACGCAGTATTTT. Translated, it reads CASSRVPSRADTQYF.